What follows are 9 T cell receptor beta chains derived from one specimen sequenced in a study of response to subunit inactivated influenza vaccine. From the RT-PCR reads, TCRdb called clonotypes with MiXCR, one entry per CDR3 protein. The sample lists about 780,000 distinct CDR3 sequences, approximately 17% seen once, with about 11% in the top ten. The input for sequencing was PBMCs from blood, taken more than 4 days after vaccination. These receptors were taken from a man aged 45-60 years who received an inactivated influenza vaccine.

The table lists this clonotype with a few counts. The chain combines TRBV11-2 with TRBJ2-1, with D unresolved. The germline gives CDR1 SGHAT, CDR2 FQNNGV. This CDR3 is built from 14 residues. The V end lost 0 bases, the J end lost 7 bases, and 10 bases lay between the germline ends. CDR3: CASSLETLWNEQFF. The CDR3 DNA sequence: TGTGCCAGCAGCTTAGAAACCCTATGGAATGAGCAGTTCTTC.

This rearrangement joins TRBV29-1 to TRBJ1-2; TRBD1 agrees at 8 bases. The V segment lost 5 bases and the J segment 4 bases; nucleotides outside the gene matches: 9. Germline values: CDR1 SQVTM, CDR2 ANQGSEA. The CDR3 has 14 residues. CDR3 DNA sequence: TGCAGCGTTCCCCGAGGCAGGGGGCCCTATGGCTACACCTTC. Amino acid sequence: CSVPRGRGPYGYTF.

J is TRBJ2-7 and V is TRBV7-9; 8 positions match TRBD1. Unmatched junction bases numbered 6, after V lost 5 bases and J lost 3 bases. The germline CDR1 and CDR2 sequences are SEHNR and FQNEAQ (reference sequence). The CDR3 spans 14 residues. CDR3 nucleotides: TGTGCCAGCAGCCATTCCGGGACAGGCTACGAGCAGTACTTC. Amino acids: CASSHSGTGYEQYF.

The sample holds many counts of this clonotype. The chain couples TRBV12-3 or TRBV12-4 to TRBJ2-2; D not resolved. The length of the CDR3 is 16 residues. Trimming removed 6 bases from V and 8 bases from J, with 22 bases in between. The CDR3 DNA reads TGTGCCAGCAGCCCCATGTCTGGGTCGATCACTGGGGAGCTGTTTTTT. This encodes CASSPMSGSITGELFF.

This sequence joins TRBV29-1 and TRBJ2-3; the D gene is possibly TRBD2 (6 bases). With 7 bases removed from V and 1 base from J, the gap between germline ends came to 15 bases. From germline, CDR1 is SQVTM and CDR2 ANQGSEA. The CDR3 consists of 14 residues. The CDR3 protein is CSAGDGGGTDTQYF. The CDR3 nucleotides are TGCAGCGCCGGGGACGGCGGGGGCACAGATACGCAGTATTTT.

The CDR3 bases are TGTGCCAGCACTGCCGGGGGTACGAAGGTTGAGACCCAGTACTTC. Amino acid sequence: CASTAGGTKVETQYF. The chain has TRBV2 and TRBJ2-5; a possible D gene is TRBD2 (6 bases). The germline V gene encodes CDR1 SNHLY and CDR2 FYNNEI. This CDR3 is built from 15 residues. The V gene lost 7 bases and the J gene lost 5 bases, with 20 bases spanning the gap.

The V call is TRBV20-1, the J call TRBJ2-5, with D perhaps matching TRBD1 (5 bases). This CDR3 comprises 15 residues. The ends were cut back, 3 bases at V and 2 bases at J, with 16 bases in the middle. Germline V gives CDR1 DFQATT, CDR2 SNEGSKA (reference sequence). The DNA of the CDR3 is TGCAGTGCTAGCAGACCATACAGGCCACAAGAGACCCAGTACTTC. It specifies CSASRPYRPQETQYF.

This chain connects TRBV6-2 or TRBV6-3 to TRBJ2-2, with D possibly TRBD2 on 5 matching bases. In germline, CDR1 is MNHEY, CDR2 SVGEGT. The CDR3 runs to 15 residues. Trimming took 2 bases from V and 0 from J, leaving 7 bases between them. CDR3 nucleotides: TGTGCCAGCAGTTACACTAGGGCGAACACCGGGGAGCTGTTTTTT. Translating gives CASSYTRANTGELFF.

This clonotype turned up a few times. This chain uses TRBV24-1 with TRBJ2-5; 8 bases align to TRBD2. The CDR3 has 16 residues. Unmatched junction bases numbered 12, after V lost 3 bases and J lost 7 bases. The germline V gene has CDR1 KGHDR and CDR2 SFDVKD. CDR3 protein: CATSDPTSGQGWTQYF. As DNA, the CDR3 is TGTGCCACCAGTGATCCAACTAGCGGTCAGGGTTGGACCCAGTACTTC.